Sequencing of this T cell receptor (beta chain) was carried out in a study of cytomegalovirus exposure and HLA in healthy donors. The study's findings and limits: Highly shared variants forming one cluster were likely a sequencing artifact.

PCR used 60 Vbeta primers and 13 Jbeta primers. The data were produced by immunoSEQ multiplex PCR, yet TCRdb's version contains in-frame clones alone and is incomplete. The sample lists roughly 100,000 clones; roughly 80% were seen once. The CDR3 runs 17 residues. Per germline, CDR1 SGDLS and CDR2 YYNGEE. J gave up 2 bases and V 2 bases, and 4 bases lay outside the gene matches. Despite likely unrecorded immune exposures, the donors were nominally healthy at the time of sampling. Concerning this clone itself: Its antigen remains unknown.

Sequencing used PBMCs. The clonotype comes from a man over 45 in good health and CMV-seropositive. V is TRBV9 and J is TRBJ2-3; 14 bases line up with TRBD2. The CDR3 DNA is TGTGCCAGCAGCGTTGGGACTAGCGGGAGACTCACAGATACGCAGTATTTT. The encoded protein is CASSVGTSGRLTDTQYF.